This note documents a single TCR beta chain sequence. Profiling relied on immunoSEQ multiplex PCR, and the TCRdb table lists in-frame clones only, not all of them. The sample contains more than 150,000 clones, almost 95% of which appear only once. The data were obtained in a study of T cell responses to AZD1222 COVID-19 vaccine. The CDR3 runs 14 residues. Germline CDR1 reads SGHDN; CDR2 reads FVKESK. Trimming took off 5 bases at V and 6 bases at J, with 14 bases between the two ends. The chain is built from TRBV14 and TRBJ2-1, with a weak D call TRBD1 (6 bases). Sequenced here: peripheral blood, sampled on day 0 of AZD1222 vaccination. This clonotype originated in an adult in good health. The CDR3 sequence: CASSERGGFNEQFF. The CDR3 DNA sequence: TGTGCCAGCAGCGAGAGAGGGGGTTTCAATGAGCAGTTCTTC.